Listed below are T cell receptor beta chains from one sample, sequenced in a study of blood T cell repertoires in COVID-19. Method: immunoSEQ multiplex PCR; TCRdb's copy keeps in-frame clones and lacks some. Among 70,000 to 95,000 clones, 88% were seen once, and the ten largest hold roughly 4.8%. Sequencing was done on a sample of peripheral blood. The source of these receptors is a woman aged 80 or over with acute or convalescent COVID-19. Both conserved end residues are part of each CDR3. D genes are given only for firm matches. Size values are once, few and many counts, or a class for expanded clones, and some rows have none.

CDR3 length: 12; V gene: TRBV6-5; clone size: -; D gene: -; J gene: TRBJ1-2; CDR3 protein: CAAGPAPYGYTF; CDR3 DNA: TGTGCCGCTGGGCCAGCTCCCTATGGCTACACCTTC
CDR3 length: 14; V gene: TRBV7-8; clone size: -; D gene: -; J gene: TRBJ2-7; CDR3 protein: CASSLAYRDYEQYF; CDR3 DNA: TGTGCCAGCAGCTTAGCGTACCGGGACTACGAGCAGTACTTC
CDR3 length: 15; V gene: TRBV9; clone size: few; D gene: TRBD1; J gene: TRBJ2-2; CDR3 protein: CASSIRGQGSGELFF; CDR3 DNA: TGTGCCAGCAGCATAAGGGGACAGGGCTCCGGGGAGCTGTTTTTT
CDR3 length: 14; V gene: TRBV9; clone size: -; D gene: -; J gene: TRBJ1-5; CDR3 protein: CASSQGPENQPQHF; CDR3 DNA: TGTGCCAGCAGCCAGGGGCCCGAAAATCAGCCCCAGCATTTT
CDR3 length: 14; V gene: TRBV7-2; clone size: -; D gene: -; J gene: TRBJ2-5; CDR3 protein: CASSFLVGSETQYF; CDR3 DNA: TGTGCCAGCAGCTTCCTGGTGGGGAGTGAGACCCAGTACTTC
CDR3 length: 15; V gene: TRBV7-2; clone size: few; D gene: -; J gene: TRBJ2-2; CDR3 protein: CASSPTSDGTGELFF; CDR3 DNA: TGTGCCAGCAGCCCGACGAGCGATGGCACCGGGGAGCTGTTTTTT
CDR3 length: 12; V gene: TRBV21-1; clone size: -; D gene: -; J gene: TRBJ2-1; CDR3 protein: CRKGERYNEQFF; CDR3 DNA: TGTCGCAAGGGGGAGAGGTACAATGAGCAGTTCTTC
CDR3 length: 17; V gene: TRBV9; clone size: -; D gene: -; J gene: TRBJ1-2; CDR3 protein: CASSPPQTGSLGYGYTF; CDR3 DNA: TGTGCCAGCAGCCCACCACAGACAGGTTCATTAGGCTATGGCTACACCTTC
CDR3 length: 14; V gene: TRBV7-8; clone size: -; D gene: TRBD1; J gene: TRBJ1-2; CDR3 protein: CASSAGQGSYGYTF; CDR3 DNA: TGTGCCAGCAGCGCGGGACAGGGCTCCTATGGCTACACCTTC
CDR3 length: 14; V gene: TRBV5-1; clone size: -; D gene: -; J gene: TRBJ2-7; CDR3 protein: CASSLLRDNNEQYF; CDR3 DNA: TGCGCCAGCAGCCTACTCCGGGACAACAACGAGCAGTACTTC
CDR3 length: 17; V gene: TRBV5-1; clone size: -; D gene: TRBD2; J gene: TRBJ2-1; CDR3 protein: CASSPSGGTRSYNEQFF; CDR3 DNA: TGCGCCAGCAGCCCTAGCGGGGGAACCAGGAGCTACAATGAGCAGTTCTTC
CDR3 length: 14; V gene: TRBV6-5; clone size: -; D gene: -; J gene: TRBJ2-7; CDR3 protein: CASRRSGQSYEQYF; CDR3 DNA: TGTGCCAGCAGAAGGTCCGGACAGAGCTACGAGCAGTACTTC